This T cell receptor beta chain was identified during a study of early T cells in non-severe SARS-CoV-2 infection. Unmatched junction bases numbered 12, after V lost 7 bases and J lost 6 bases. The CDR3 is made up of 15 amino acids. Looked up from germline, CDR1 is LGHNT and CDR2 is FRNRAP. Unique molecular identifiers were added to individual cDNA molecules. TCRdb recomputed calls from the 5' RACE reads with MiXCR, one row per CDR3 protein. Of tens of thousands of distinct CDR3 sequences in the sample, around 5% are singletons; the top ten hold 20% to 25%. Study-wide results and caveats: Matching results from VDJdb favored anti-spike CD8 responses, leaving private and CD4 specificities undetected.

This clonotype counts as medium-sized. Its antigen remains unknown. The chain employs TRBV12-5 and TRBJ2-7, with 10 bases that match TRBD1. Sequencing was carried out using whole blood. The origin of this receptor is an adult who was a healthcare worker with PCR-confirmed SARS-CoV-2 infection or an uninfected control (not recorded which). The CDR3, as DNA: TGTGCTAGTGCCCCATCCAGACAGGGGGCTGGCGAGCAGTACTTC. Translating it yields CASAPSRQGAGEQYF.